A selection of T cell receptor beta chains follows, all from one sample in a study of T cell repertoires in enteric fever. From the reads, TCRdb called clonotypes with MiXCR, one entry per CDR3 protein. The table records under 2,000 distinct CDR3 sequences, under 45% of them present only once. What was sequenced was CCR7- CD38- CD4+ T cells from PBMCs. These receptors all come from a human donor with Salmonella enteric fever, either typhoid or paratyphoid (not recorded which). The CDR3 runs from the conserved cysteine through the conserved F or W. The D gene is left open where the match is weak. Not all rows give a size; the values are once, few, many and, for expanded clones, a class.

TRBV18	TRBJ1-2	TRBD1	.	CASSHSDRVANYGYTF	TGTGCCAGCTCACATTCAGACAGGGTGGCAAACTATGGCTACACCTTC
TRBV7-9	TRBJ2-4	.	few	CASSSSGTPQGVQYF	TGTGCCAGCAGCTCGTCCGGGACACCTCAGGGTGTTCAGTACTTC
TRBV7-2	TRBJ2-3	TRBD2	.	CASSLVAGGPRDTQYF	TGTGCCAGCAGCTTAGTAGCGGGAGGCCCTCGGGATACGCAGTATTTT
TRBV7-9	TRBJ2-7	.	.	CASSLGTDVGEQYF	TGTGCCAGCAGCTTAGGGACAGATGTTGGCGAGCAGTACTTC
TRBV5-1	TRBJ2-1	TRBD2	large	CASSFTSGPGGYNEQFF	TGCGCCAGCAGCTTCACTAGCGGGCCCGGGGGCTACAATGAGCAGTTCTTC
TRBV18	TRBJ1-2	TRBD1	.	CASSPYRTGGDGYTF	TGTGCCAGCTCCCCCTACCGGACAGGGGGCGATGGCTACACCTTC
TRBV5-1	TRBJ2-1	.	.	CANSRGARYNEQFF	TGCGCCAACAGTAGGGGGGCTCGGTACAATGAGCAGTTCTTC
TRBV5-1	TRBJ2-5	.	few	CASSRTYQETQYF	TGCGCCAGCAGCCGAACGTACCAAGAGACCCAGTACTTC
TRBV7-9	TRBJ2-3	TRBD2	large	CASSLGSGASTDTQYF	TGTGCCAGCAGTTTAGGTAGCGGGGCTAGCACAGATACGCAGTATTTT
TRBV7-3	TRBJ2-1	TRBD2	.	CASSLTASGRDEQFF	TGTGCCAGCAGCTTAACGGCTAGCGGGAGGGATGAGCAGTTCTTC
TRBV7-9	TRBJ1-1	TRBD1	large	CASSLISGQGDTEAFF	TGTGCCAGCAGCTTAATTTCGGGACAGGGAGACACTGAAGCTTTCTTT
TRBV29-1	TRBJ2-7	TRBD1	.	CSAGKGQSSYEQYF	TGCAGCGCAGGAAAGGGACAGAGCTCCTACGAGCAGTACTTC
TRBV18	TRBJ2-7	TRBD2	few	CASSPTGTSGDEQYF	TGTGCCAGCTCACCAACGGGGACTAGCGGGGACGAGCAGTACTTC
TRBV5-1	TRBJ2-1	.	large	CATTRETNLGNEQFF	TGCGCCACCACGCGTGAGACAAACCTCGGCAATGAGCAGTTCTTC
TRBV5-1	TRBJ2-4	.	few	CASSLAGNYLAKNIQYF	TGCGCCAGCAGCTTGGCCGGTAACTACCTAGCCAAAAACATTCAGTACTTC
TRBV7-2	TRBJ1-5	.	.	CASSRTISQPQHF	TGTGCCAGCAGCCGGACGATTAGTCAGCCCCAGCATTTT
TRBV5-1	TRBJ1-1	.	few	CASSLSEGMNTEAFF	TGCGCCAGCAGCTTGAGTGAGGGGATGAACACTGAAGCTTTCTTT
TRBV7-7	TRBJ2-5	.	medium-sized	CASSTGQYETQYF	TGTGCTAGCAGCACCGGCCAGTATGAGACCCAGTACTTC
TRBV6-1	TRBJ2-2	.	large	CASSEVPNTGELFF	TGTGCCAGCAGTGAAGTTCCGAACACCGGGGAGCTGTTTTTT
TRBV9	TRBJ1-5	.	medium-sized	CASSPGTLGNQPQHF	TGTGCCAGCAGCCCCGGGACCCTGGGCAATCAGCCCCAGCATTTT
TRBV5-1	TRBJ2-2	.	few	CASSLSTGELFF	TGCGCCAGCAGCTTATCCACCGGGGAGCTGTTTTTT
TRBV29-1	TRBJ2-2	TRBD1	.	CSVVRWTGGSTGELFF	TGCAGCGTTGTTCGGTGGACAGGGGGTTCCACCGGGGAGCTGTTTTTT
TRBV5-1	TRBJ2-1	.	large	CASSLAGSSYNEQFF	TGCGCCAGCAGCTTGGCCGGGAGCTCCTACAATGAGCAGTTCTTC
TRBV5-1	TRBJ2-3	.	.	CASSSQASTDTQYF	TGCGCCAGCAGCTCCCAGGCCAGTACAGATACGCAGTATTTT
TRBV7-6	TRBJ2-5	.	.	CASSSPAETQYF	TGTGCCAGCAGCTCACCGGCTGAGACCCAGTACTTC
TRBV5-1	TRBJ2-5	.	few	CASSYASETQYF	TGCGCCAGCAGCTACGCTTCAGAGACCCAGTACTTC
TRBV9	TRBJ2-3	.	.	CASSVMERTDTQYF	TGTGCCAGCAGCGTAATGGAGCGCACAGATACGCAGTATTTT
TRBV5-1	TRBJ2-6	.	medium-sized	CASSLGGSSGANVLTF	TGCGCCAGCAGCTTGGGAGGCAGCTCTGGGGCCAACGTCCTGACTTTC
TRBV5-1	TRBJ1-6	TRBD1	.	CASSLGHRDRKNSPLHF	TGCGCCAGCAGCTTGGGTCACCGGGACAGGAAAAATTCACCCCTCCACTTT
TRBV5-1	TRBJ1-6	.	.	CASSLGDGTTPLHF	TGCGCCAGCAGCTTGGGAGATGGCACGACACCCCTCCACTTT
TRBV7-9	TRBJ2-7	.	.	CASSELDYEQYF	TGTGCCAGCAGTGAACTAGACTACGAGCAGTACTTC
TRBV7-3	TRBJ2-2	TRBD2	few	CASSSSGIAPGELFF	TGTGCCAGCAGCTCTAGCGGGATTGCTCCCGGGGAGCTGTTTTTT
TRBV18	TRBJ2-1	.	.	CASSPWGREQFF	TGTGCCAGCTCACCATGGGGCAGAGAGCAGTTCTTC
TRBV10-3	TRBJ1-2	.	.	CAIKGYAYGYTF	TGTGCCATCAAAGGTTATGCCTATGGCTACACCTTC
TRBV7-9	TRBJ2-1	TRBD1	.	CASSLITGEQGEQFF	TGTGCCAGCAGCTTAATTACAGGGGAGCAGGGTGAGCAGTTCTTC
TRBV7-3	TRBJ1-1	TRBD1	large	CASRPATGGPQAFF	TGTGCCAGCAGGCCCGCCACAGGGGGCCCTCAAGCTTTCTTT
TRBV7-3	TRBJ2-2	TRBD1	.	CASSSRGLNTGELFF	TGTGCCAGCAGCTCCAGGGGGCTCAACACCGGGGAGCTGTTTTTT
TRBV7-3	TRBJ2-7	.	few	CASSSGDHYEQYF	TGTGCCAGCAGCTCCGGAGATCACTACGAGCAGTACTTC
TRBV28	TRBJ2-1	TRBD2	few	CATVLAATYNEQFF	TGTGCCACCGTACTAGCGGCCACCTACAATGAGCAGTTCTTC
TRBV5-1	TRBJ2-7	.	few	CASSLTGPEISEQYF	TGCGCCAGCAGCCTGACGGGGCCAGAAATAAGCGAGCAGTACTTC
TRBV5-1	TRBJ2-1	TRBD1	.	CASSTTGTGGFNEQFF	TGCGCCAGCAGCACGACCGGGACAGGGGGGTTCAATGAGCAGTTCTTC
TRBV7-3	TRBJ2-1	.	.	CASSFVSAPPEQFF	TGTGCCAGCAGCTTTGTCTCTGCCCCCCCGGAGCAGTTCTTC
TRBV29-1	TRBJ1-1	.	once	CSVELGMNTEAFF	TGCAGCGTTGAGCTGGGAATGAACACTGAAGCTTTCTTT
TRBV5-1	TRBJ2-5	TRBD2	.	CASNPSFSGGPQETQYF	TGCGCCAGCAACCCTTCTTTTTCGGGGGGACCGCAAGAGACCCAGTACTTC
TRBV5-1	TRBJ2-2	.	.	CASRGGPLGGELFF	TGCGCCAGCAGAGGTGGTCCTCTAGGTGGGGAGCTGTTTTTT
TRBV5-1	TRBJ1-1	.	medium-sized	CASSGGRRMNTEAFF	TGCGCCAGCAGCGGCGGACGGAGAATGAACACTGAAGCTTTCTTT
TRBV5-1	TRBJ2-7	.	medium-sized	CASSVGNLGYEQYF	TGCGCCAGCAGCGTAGGTAACCTGGGCTACGAGCAGTACTTC
TRBV6-5	TRBJ2-1	.	large	CASSYGPEAEQFF	TGTGCCAGCAGTTACGGACCCGAGGCAGAGCAGTTCTTC
TRBV5-1	TRBJ2-1	.	few	CASSLYQWDEQFF	TGCGCCAGCAGCTTGTACCAGTGGGATGAGCAGTTCTTC
TRBV5-1	TRBJ2-1	.	few	CASSLGGANNEQFF	TGCGCCAGCAGCTTGGGCGGGGCGAACAATGAGCAGTTCTTC
TRBV5-1	TRBJ2-1	.	large	CASRPQGGVYNEQFF	TGCGCCAGCAGGCCCCAAGGCGGAGTTTACAATGAGCAGTTCTTC
TRBV5-1	TRBJ2-1	TRBD2	large	CASSLASTSGRFRPNEQFF	TGCGCCAGCAGCTTGGCCTCGACTAGCGGGAGGTTCCGCCCCAATGAGCAGTTCTTC
TRBV7-3	TRBJ2-5	TRBD1	.	CASSQNTGAQETQYF	TGTGCCAGCAGCCAAAATACAGGGGCTCAAGAGACCCAGTACTTC
TRBV5-1	TRBJ2-7	TRBD1	.	CASSPRTGSSYEQYF	TGCGCCAGCAGCCCACGGACAGGGAGCTCCTACGAGCAGTACTTC
TRBV7-2	TRBJ2-1	.	.	CASSRAGQSYNEQFF	TGTGCCAGCAGCCGAGCGGGCCAATCCTACAATGAGCAGTTCTTC
TRBV7-3	TRBJ2-5	.	few	CASSLNGVGQETQYF	TGTGCCAGCAGCTTGAACGGGGTAGGCCAAGAGACCCAGTACTTC
TRBV5-1	TRBJ2-5	TRBD2	large	CASILFWTSGPKYF	TGCGCCAGCATTCTATTTTGGACTAGCGGGCCGAAGTACTTC
TRBV5-1	TRBJ1-4	.	.	CASSLLSTNEKLFF	TGCGCCAGCAGCTTGTTGTCAACTAATGAAAAACTGTTTTTT
TRBV18	TRBJ2-1	TRBD2	.	CASSRNSGGSSYNEQFF	TGTGCCAGCTCACGGAATAGCGGGGGTAGCTCCTACAATGAGCAGTTCTTC